Included here is one T cell receptor beta chain sequence, with context. What it recognizes is unknown. V lost 6 bases to trimming and J lost 5 bases, with 16 bases between them. The CDR3 contains 14 residues. Germline V gives CDR1 GTSNPN, CDR2 SVGIG (reference sequence). Sorted T cells were CFSE-labeled and cultured around 5 days with allogeneic regulatory or mature dendritic cells at 1:10. The data were taken from a study of regulatory dendritic cells for organ transplantation. As for the study in general: Monocytes received vitamin D3 on days 0 and 4, IL-10 on day 4. Day 6 dendritic cell cultures were stimulated with LPS.

Sequencing used immunoSEQ multiplex PCR; TCRdb keeps in-frame clones, though not all of them. The sample holds 20,000 to 25,000 clones; 80% to 90% are singletons and the top ten take about 0.7%. Whole-study findings and limits: Naive T cells showed high diversity, memory cells less, memory CD8+ least.

The material sequenced was naive CD4+ T cells from blood cultured with regulatory dendritic cells. Subset meaning: CD45RA+ naive T cells. This clonotype originated in a human donor in good health. The J gene is TRBJ2-2, the V gene TRBV30; D perhaps matches TRBD2 (6 bases). The CDR3, as DNA: TGTGCCTGTTCTACGGCGGGAAGGACCGGGGAGCTGTTTTTT. As protein: CACSTAGRTGELFF.